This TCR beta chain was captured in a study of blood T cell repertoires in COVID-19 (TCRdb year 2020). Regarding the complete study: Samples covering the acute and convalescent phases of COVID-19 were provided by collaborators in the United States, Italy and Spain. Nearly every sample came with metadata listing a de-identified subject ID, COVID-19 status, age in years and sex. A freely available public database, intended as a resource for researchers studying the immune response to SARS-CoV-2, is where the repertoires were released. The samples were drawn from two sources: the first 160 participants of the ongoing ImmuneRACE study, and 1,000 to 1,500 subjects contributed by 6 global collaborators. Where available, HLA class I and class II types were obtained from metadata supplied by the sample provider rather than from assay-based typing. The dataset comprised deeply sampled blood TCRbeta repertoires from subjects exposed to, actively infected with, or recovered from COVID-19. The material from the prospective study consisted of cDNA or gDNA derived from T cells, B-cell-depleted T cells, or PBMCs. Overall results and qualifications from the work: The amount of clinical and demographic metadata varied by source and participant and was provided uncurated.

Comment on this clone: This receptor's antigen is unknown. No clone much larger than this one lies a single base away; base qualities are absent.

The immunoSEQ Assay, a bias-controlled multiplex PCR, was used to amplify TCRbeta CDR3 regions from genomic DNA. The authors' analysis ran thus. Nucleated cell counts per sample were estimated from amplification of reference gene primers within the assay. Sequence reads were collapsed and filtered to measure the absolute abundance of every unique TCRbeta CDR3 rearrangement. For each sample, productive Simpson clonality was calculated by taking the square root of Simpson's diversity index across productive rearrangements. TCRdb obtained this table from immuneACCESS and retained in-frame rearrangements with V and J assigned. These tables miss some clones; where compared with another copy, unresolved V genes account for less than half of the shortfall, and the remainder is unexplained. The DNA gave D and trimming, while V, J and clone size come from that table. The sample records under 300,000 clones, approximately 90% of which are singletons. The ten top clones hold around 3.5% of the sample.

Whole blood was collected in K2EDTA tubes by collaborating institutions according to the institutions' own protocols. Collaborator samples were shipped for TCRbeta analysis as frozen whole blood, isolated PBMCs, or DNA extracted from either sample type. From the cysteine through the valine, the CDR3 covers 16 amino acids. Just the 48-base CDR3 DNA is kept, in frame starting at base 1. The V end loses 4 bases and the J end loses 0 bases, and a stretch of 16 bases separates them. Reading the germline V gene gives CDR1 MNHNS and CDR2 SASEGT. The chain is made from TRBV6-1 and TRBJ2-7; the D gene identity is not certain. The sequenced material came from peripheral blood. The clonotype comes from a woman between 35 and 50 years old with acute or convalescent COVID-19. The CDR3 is CASSVNPGGFSYEQYV. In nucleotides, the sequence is TGTGCCAGCAGTGTAAATCCCGGCGGATTCTCCTACGAGCAGTACGTC.